This entry concerns a single T cell receptor beta chain. The antigen is unknown. This sample was taken from a study of cytomegalovirus exposure and HLA in healthy donors. Findings and caveats of the study: Despite most TCR sequences being rare, some public TCRs occurred in many donors.

The CDR3 loop spans 14 amino acids. Germline values: CDR1 MDHEN, CDR2 SYDVKM. V gave up 7 bases and J gave up 7 bases; unmatched junction bases: 9. The primer mix had 60 Vbeta and 13 Jbeta primers. Some clones are missing from TCRdb's copy, which holds only in-frame ones; the method was immunoSEQ multiplex PCR. The repertoire holds approximately 190,000 clones, approximately 88% seen once, with approximately 2.4% in the top ten. The clonotype was recovered from a woman in her fifties or sixties in good health and CMV-seropositive. The genes are TRBV28 and TRBJ1-4, with TRBD1 identical over 7 bases. The sample was PBMCs. The CDR3 loop is CASNVRGWGEKLFF. In DNA form, the CDR3 reads TGTGCCAGCAACGTCAGGGGGTGGGGTGAAAAACTGTTTTTT.